The entry that follows covers one T cell receptor (beta chain) sequence. This entry is derived from a study of blood T cell repertoires in COVID-19. Some clones are missing from TCRdb's copy, which holds only in-frame ones; the method was immunoSEQ multiplex PCR. The sample lists roughly 170,000 clones; 70% to 90% were seen once. Among Cohort 3 donors, those recovered had two negative PCRs, clearance, or symptom resolution. This receptor was taken from a woman in her 50s who had recovered from COVID-19. Sequencing used PBMCs or T cells enriched from blood (not recorded which).

CDR3 bases: TGTGCCAGCAGCTGGACTAGCGGGGGCCGCACAGATACGCAGTATTTT. This encodes CASSWTSGGRTDTQYF. This sequence joins TRBV7-8 and TRBJ2-3, with 13 bases identical to TRBD2. V was pared by 4 bases and J by 1 base, with 2 bases of the junction left unmatched. The germline V gene has CDR1 SGHVS and CDR2 FQNEAQ. The CDR3 is made up of 16 amino acids.